The entry that follows covers one TCR beta chain sequence. Its antigen is not identified. These data originate in a study of siplizumab effects on memory and regulatory T cells. Whole-study results and caveats: Memory T cells appeared less diverse than naive cells, which seemed to contribute substantially to alloresponse.

CDR3 size: 16 residues. Deletions cut 7 bases from V and 2 bases from J, with 18 bases between. CDR1 and CDR2 from the germline V gene are SNHLY and FYNNEI. Per-sample assaying covered 95,000 to 100,000 TCR templates. Using immunoSEQ multiplex PCR, the repertoire was profiled, and TCRdb retains in-frame clones only, with some absent. This sample has approximately 60,000 clones, with roughly 78% found just once. The genes are TRBV2 and TRBJ1-3; D is perhaps TRBD1 (6 bases). The TCR was taken from a human donor in good health. Material for sequencing was memory CD4+ T cells sorted from blood. CDR3 coding DNA: TGTGCCAGCACCGAACAGGGCCCCCTCGCTGGAAACACCATATATTTT. Protein product: CASTEQGPLAGNTIYF.